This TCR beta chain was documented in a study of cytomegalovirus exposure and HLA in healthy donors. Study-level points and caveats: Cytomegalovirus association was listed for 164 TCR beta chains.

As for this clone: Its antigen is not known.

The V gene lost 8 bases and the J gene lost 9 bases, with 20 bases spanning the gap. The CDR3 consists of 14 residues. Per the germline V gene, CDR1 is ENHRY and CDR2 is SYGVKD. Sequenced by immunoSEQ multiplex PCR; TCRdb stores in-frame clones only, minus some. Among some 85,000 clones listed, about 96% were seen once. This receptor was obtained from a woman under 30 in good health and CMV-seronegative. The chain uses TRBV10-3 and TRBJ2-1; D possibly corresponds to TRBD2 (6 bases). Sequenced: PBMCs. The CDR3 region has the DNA TGTGCCATCGCGGATGGGCCCGGGAGACCTGAGCAGTTCTTC. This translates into CAIADGPGRPEQFF.